This TCR beta chain was captured in a study of blood T cell repertoires in COVID-19. Overall study context: Sources were T cells, B-cell-depleted T cells, or PBMCs; the material itself was cDNA or gDNA.

The assay was immunoSEQ multiplex PCR, and TCRdb's table has in-frame clones only and misses some. The sample lists over 200,000 clones; about 80% were seen once. J was trimmed by 6 bases and V by 0 bases; bases with no gene match: 15. CDR1 is SGHTA, CDR2 FQGTGA, per germline. The CDR3 consists of 18 residues. V is TRBV7-3 and J is TRBJ2-3; 7 bases match TRBD2. The material sequenced was peripheral blood. This TCR came from a woman of 80 years or more with acute or convalescent COVID-19. CDR3 bases: TGTGCCAGCAGCTTAACTAGTGGAACTAGCCCCGGGGGGGATACGCAGTATTTT. Its translation: CASSLTSGTSPGGDTQYF.